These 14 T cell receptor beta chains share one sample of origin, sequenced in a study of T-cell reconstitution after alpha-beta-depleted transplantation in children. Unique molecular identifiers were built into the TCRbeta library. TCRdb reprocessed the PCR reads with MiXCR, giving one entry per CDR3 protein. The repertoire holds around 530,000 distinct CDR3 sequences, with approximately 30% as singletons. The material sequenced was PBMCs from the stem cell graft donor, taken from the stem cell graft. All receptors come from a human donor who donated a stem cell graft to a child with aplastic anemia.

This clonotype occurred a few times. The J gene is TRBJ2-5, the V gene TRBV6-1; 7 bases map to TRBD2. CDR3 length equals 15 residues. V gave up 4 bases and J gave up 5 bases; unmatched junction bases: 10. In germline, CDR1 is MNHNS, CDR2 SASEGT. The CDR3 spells CASSVAAGEHETQYF. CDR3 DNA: TGTGCCAGCAGTGTCGCCGCGGGGGAACACGAGACCCAGTACTTC.

The CDR3 sequence: CASSDQGGMNDEQFF. CDR3 nucleotide sequence: TGTGCCAGCAGCGATCAGGGGGGAATGAACGATGAGCAGTTCTTC. The gene calls are TRBV28 and TRBJ2-1; the D gene is possibly TRBD1 (7 bases). Germline CDR1 is MDHEN and CDR2 is SYDVKM. Deletions cut 6 bases from V and 8 bases from J, with 20 bases between. The CDR3 is 15 amino acids.

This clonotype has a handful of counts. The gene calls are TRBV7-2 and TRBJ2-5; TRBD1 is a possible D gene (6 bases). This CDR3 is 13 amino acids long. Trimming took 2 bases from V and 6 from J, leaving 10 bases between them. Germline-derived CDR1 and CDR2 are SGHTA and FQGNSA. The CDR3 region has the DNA TGTGCCAGCAGCTTAACAGGGTTTCAGACCCAGTACTTC. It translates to CASSLTGFQTQYF.

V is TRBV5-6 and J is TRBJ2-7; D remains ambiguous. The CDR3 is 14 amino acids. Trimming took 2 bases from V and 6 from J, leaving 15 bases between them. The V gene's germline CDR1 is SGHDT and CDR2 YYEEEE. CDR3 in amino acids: CASSFARVPPEQYV. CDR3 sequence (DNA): TGTGCCAGCAGCTTTGCCCGGGTGCCCCCCGAGCAGTACGTC.

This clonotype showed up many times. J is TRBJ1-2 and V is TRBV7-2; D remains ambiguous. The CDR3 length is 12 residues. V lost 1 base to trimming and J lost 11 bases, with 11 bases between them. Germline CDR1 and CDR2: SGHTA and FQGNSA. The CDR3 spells CASSLEGSGYTF. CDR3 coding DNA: TGTGCCAGCAGCTTAGAGGGTTCCGGGTACACCTTC.

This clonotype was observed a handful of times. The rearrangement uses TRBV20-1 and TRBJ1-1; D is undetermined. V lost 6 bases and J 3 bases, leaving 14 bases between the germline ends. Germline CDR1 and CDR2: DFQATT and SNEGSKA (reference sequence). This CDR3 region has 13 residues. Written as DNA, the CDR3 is TGCAGTGCCCCTCGAGAAGCGGACACTGAAGCTTTCTTT. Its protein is CSAPREADTEAFF.

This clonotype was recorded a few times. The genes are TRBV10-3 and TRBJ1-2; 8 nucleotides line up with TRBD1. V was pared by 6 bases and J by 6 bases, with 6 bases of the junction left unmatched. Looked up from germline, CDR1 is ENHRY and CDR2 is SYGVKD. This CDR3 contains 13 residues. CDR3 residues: CAIRAGTGDGYTF. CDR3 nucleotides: TGTGCCATCAGAGCCGGGACAGGCGATGGCTACACCTTC.

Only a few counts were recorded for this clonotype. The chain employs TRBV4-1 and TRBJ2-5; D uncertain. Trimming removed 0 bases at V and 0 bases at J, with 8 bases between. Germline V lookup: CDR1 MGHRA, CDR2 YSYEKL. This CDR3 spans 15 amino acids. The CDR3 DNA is TGCGCCAGCAGCCAAGATTCCGGTGACCAAGAGACCCAGTACTTC. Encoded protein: CASSQDSGDQETQYF.

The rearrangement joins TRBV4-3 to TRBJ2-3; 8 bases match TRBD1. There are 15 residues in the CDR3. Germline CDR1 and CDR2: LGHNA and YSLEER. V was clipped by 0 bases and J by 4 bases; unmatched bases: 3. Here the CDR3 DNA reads TGCGCCAGCAGCCAAGAGACAGGGGCCCCAGATACGCAGTATTTT. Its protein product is CASSQETGAPDTQYF.

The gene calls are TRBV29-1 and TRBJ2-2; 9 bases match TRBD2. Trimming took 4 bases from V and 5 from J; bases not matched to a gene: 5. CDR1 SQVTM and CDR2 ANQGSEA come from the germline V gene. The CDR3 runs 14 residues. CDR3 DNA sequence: TGCAGCGTTGTGGTTCTAGCGGGAACCGGGGAGCTGTTTTTT. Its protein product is CSVVVLAGTGELFF.

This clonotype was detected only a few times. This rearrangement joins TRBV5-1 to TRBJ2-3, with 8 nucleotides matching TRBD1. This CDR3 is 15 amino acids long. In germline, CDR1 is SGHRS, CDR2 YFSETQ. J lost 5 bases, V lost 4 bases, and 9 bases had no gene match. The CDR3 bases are TGCGCCAGCAGCCGGACAGGGTCAGCACAAGATACGCAGTATTTT. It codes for CASSRTGSAQDTQYF.

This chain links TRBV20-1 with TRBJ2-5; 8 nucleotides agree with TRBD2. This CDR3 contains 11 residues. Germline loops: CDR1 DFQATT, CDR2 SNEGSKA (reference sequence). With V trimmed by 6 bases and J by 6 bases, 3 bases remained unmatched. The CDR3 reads CSAGLAQTQYF. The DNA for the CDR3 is TGCAGTGCCGGACTAGCCCAGACCCAGTACTTC.

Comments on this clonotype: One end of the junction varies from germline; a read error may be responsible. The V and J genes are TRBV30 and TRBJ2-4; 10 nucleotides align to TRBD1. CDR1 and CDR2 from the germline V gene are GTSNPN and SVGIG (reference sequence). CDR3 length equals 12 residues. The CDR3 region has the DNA TGTGCCTGGAGTGTAAAAGGGACAGGGGATAACTTC. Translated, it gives CAWSVKGTGDNF.

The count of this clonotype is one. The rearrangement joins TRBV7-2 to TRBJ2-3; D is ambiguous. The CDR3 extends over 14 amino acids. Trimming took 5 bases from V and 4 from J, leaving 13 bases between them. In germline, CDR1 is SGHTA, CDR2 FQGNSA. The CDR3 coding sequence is TGTGCCAGCAGCCGATACGCTGGCGCAGATACGCAGTATTTT. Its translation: CASSRYAGADTQYF.